The clone carrying this TCR beta chain has only one observation. The sample comes from a study of cytomegalovirus exposure and HLA in healthy donors. There are 13 residues in the CDR3. The germline V gene encodes CDR1 SEHNR and CDR2 FQNEAQ (reference sequence). V lost 5 bases, J lost 9 bases, and 7 bases stayed unmatched. Primers included in the PCR were 60 Vbeta and 13 Jbeta primers. Sequencing used immunoSEQ multiplex PCR; TCRdb keeps in-frame clones, though not all of them. Among under 150,000 clones listed, 70% to 85% were seen once. Sample: PBMCs. The TCR was taken from a woman in her forties in good health and CMV-seropositive. The chain links TRBV7-9 to TRBJ1-5; 7 bases fit TRBD1. CDR3 loop: CASSNGQARPQHF. The CDR3 DNA reads as TGTGCCAGCAGCAATGGACAGGCCAGGCCCCAGCATTTT.